The present entry profiles one TCR beta chain with its context. Its specificity is not known. This sample was included in a study of cytomegalovirus exposure and HLA in healthy donors. Study summary: A prior analysis found some 110 million unique TCR beta sequences from some 190 million T cells.

After removal of 6 bases from V and 4 bases from J, the junction contained 3 bases not matched to a gene. The CDR3 extends over 13 amino acids. Germline CDR1 and CDR2: ENHRY and SYGVKD. The study ran its PCR with 60 Vbeta and 13 Jbeta primers. Per the study methods: Some 80 million unique TCR beta chains, roughly 11 million shared, were counted in a later analysis. Assay: immunoSEQ multiplex PCR; the TCRdb copy retains only in-frame clones and omits some. From that table come the V and J calls and clone size; the DNA was used to work out D and trimming. This table has 90,000 to 120,000 clones, 84% appearing once. Whole-study results and caveats: Common viral pathogens seemed to be connected with several of the most significant clusters, according to a later analysis.

The rearrangement joins TRBV10-3 to TRBJ1-5; the match to TRBD1 covers 7 bases. The sequencing sample was made of PBMCs. The TCR comes from a woman aged 18-29 years in good health and CMV-seronegative. The CDR3: CAISPTGNQPQHF. The CDR3, as DNA: TGTGCCATCAGCCCGACAGGGAATCAGCCCCAGCATTTT.